The 7 T cell receptor beta chains below come from one sample, sequenced in a study of beta chain features in type 1 diabetes. Whole-study results and caveats: All four CD4+ subsets of Type 1 diabetes patients contained TCRB CDR3s that were moderately but significantly shorter.

For these TCRs, the target antigens are not known. Expressed TCRB transcripts got sequenced, as all isolated RNA was reverse transcribed. TCRdb's copy holds only in-frame clones and misses some; the assay was immunoSEQ multiplex PCR. Of approximately 250,000 clones listed, roughly 25% are singletons. What was sequenced was naive CD4+ T cells from blood. These TCRs come from a young woman with type 1 diabetes.

V usage is TRBV27 and J usage is TRBJ1-2; 8 bases line up with TRBD1. The V gene end was trimmed by 5 bases and the J gene end by 4 bases; junction bases not matched to a gene: 9. The CDR3 covers 15 residues. The V gene's germline CDR1 is MNHEY and CDR2 SMNVEV (reference sequence). The CDR3 here is CASSPWDRLVYGYTF. The CDR3 DNA is TGTGCCAGCAGTCCATGGGACAGGCTGGTCTATGGCTACACCTTC.

V gene TRBV30 combines with J gene TRBJ1-5, with TRBD1 as a possible D gene (5 bases). V shed 1 base and J shed 4 bases, with 14 bases lying between them. CDR3 length equals 15 residues. Germline V gene sequence: CDR1 GTSNPN, CDR2 SVGIG (reference sequence). CDR3 coding DNA: TGTGCCTGGAGTGCTGACAGCCTTCGTAATCAGCCCCAGCATTTT. This translates into CAWSADSLRNQPQHF.

This clone occurred a few times. CDR3 DNA: TGTGCCAGCATGAATCCAGGGGGAGCCTATGGCTACACCTTC. Its translation: CASMNPGGAYGYTF. The rearrangement links TRBV6-5 to TRBJ1-2; 7 bases agree with TRBD1. J lost 4 bases, V lost 7 bases, and 9 bases had no gene match. This CDR3 comprises 14 residues. The germline CDR1 and CDR2 sequences are MNHEY and SVGAGI.

This sequence joins TRBV5-1 and TRBJ2-7; 8 nucleotides line up with TRBD1. Germline lookup yields CDR1 SGHRS and CDR2 YFSETQ. The CDR3 spans 15 residues. J was trimmed by 3 bases and V by 1 base; bases with no gene match: 6. The CDR3 loop reads CASSLRGQGGYEQYF. The CDR3 DNA sequence: TGCGCCAGCAGCTTGCGAGGACAGGGTGGCTACGAGCAGTACTTC.

This rearrangement joins TRBV7-9 to TRBJ2-1; 9 nucleotides align to TRBD1. The CDR3 has 15 amino acids. Per the germline V gene, CDR1 is SEHNR and CDR2 is FQNEAQ (reference sequence). Trimming cost V 3 bases and J 8 bases; bases outside gene matches: 8. CDR3 sequence (DNA): TGTGCCAGCAGCTTTCAGACAGGGGGTAGGGATGAGCAGTTCTTC. It translates to CASSFQTGGRDEQFF.

V and J are TRBV29-1 and TRBJ1-2; a possible D gene is TRBD1 (6 bases). The CDR3 extends over 13 amino acids. The V end was cut by 4 bases, the J end by 4 bases, with 13 bases between. Germline V gene data show CDR1 as SQVTM and CDR2 as ANQGSEA. The chain's CDR3 is CSVVSRGAYGYTF. CDR3 sequence (DNA): TGCAGCGTTGTATCCAGGGGCGCCTATGGCTACACCTTC. The variable domain in full, completed from reference TRBV29-1 and TRBJ1-2, reads SAVISQKPSRDICQRGTSLTIQCQVDSQVTMMFWYRQQPGQSLTLIATANQGSEATYESGFVIDKFPISRPNLTFSTLTVSNMSPEDSSIYLCSVVSRGAYGYTFGSGTRLTVV.

The sample holds a few counts of this clone. CDR3 in amino acids: CASSPGQPPELGYEQYF. DNA for the CDR3: TGTGCCAGCAGCCCTGGACAGCCCCCCGAGTTGGGCTACGAGCAGTACTTC. This sequence joins TRBV7-6 and TRBJ2-7; TRBD1 might be the D (6 bases). V was cut by 5 bases and J by 3 bases, with 23 bases left in between. The CDR3 runs 17 residues. Germline V gene sequence: CDR1 SGHVS, CDR2 FNYEAQ. Full variable domain (remainder filled in from reference TRBV7-6 and TRBJ2-7): GAGVSQSPRYKVTKRGQDVALRCDPISGHVSLYWYRQALGQGPEFLTYFNYEAQQDKSGLPNDRFSAERPEGSISTLTIQRTEQRDSAMYRCASSPGQPPELGYEQYFGPGTRLTVT.